This TCR beta chain was captured in a study of blood T cells in healthy people across ages. V was pared by 2 bases and J by 5 bases, with 21 bases between. The length of the CDR3 is 17 residues. Germline assignment: CDR1 SEHNR and CDR2 FQNEAQ (reference sequence). For the second PCR, which ran for 7 to 11 cycles, a sample-barcoded 5' primer and a J-beta primer mix were used. TCRdb analysed the 5' RACE reads with MiXCR anew, one entry per CDR3 protein. The table includes about 1.1 million distinct CDR3 sequences, more than 30% detected once. This sequence was found in a man aged 18 to 30 in good health. Sequenced sample: blood. This chain joins TRBV7-9 and TRBJ1-2; tentatively, D is TRBD1 (6 bases). In DNA, the CDR3 is TGTGCCAGCAGCTTAACCCGGGGGCGAGGTGTCGCGTATGGCTACACCTTC. Amino acids: CASSLTRGRGVAYGYTF.